The 25 T cell receptor beta chains presented below share a single source sample, sequenced in a study of technical replicates of blood from several donors. Repertoires were generated with immunoSEQ multiplex PCR, while TCRdb's copy carries only in-frame clones and drops some. In the table there are tens of thousands of clones, 90% of which are singletons. The material sequenced was PBMCs. These receptors originate from a human donor in good health. Some clones in this sample may be carry-over from other donors' samples.

V gene TRBV6-6 combines with J gene TRBJ2-5; D uncertain. Per germline, CDR1 MNHNY and CDR2 SVGAGI (reference sequence). The CDR3 totals 11 residues. V was cut by 5 bases and J by 10 bases, with 11 bases left in between. CDR3 bases: TGTGCCAGCAGTAAATCTAGTAACCAGTACTTC. It encodes CASSKSSNQYF.

The gene calls are TRBV9 and TRBJ2-1; D is uncertain. The ends were cut back, 0 bases at V and 5 bases at J, with 9 bases in the middle. The CDR3 is 14 amino acids. Germline V gives CDR1 SGDLS, CDR2 YYNGEE. The CDR3: CASSVAAGDNEQFF. In DNA form, the CDR3 reads TGTGCCAGCAGCGTAGCTGCAGGCGACAATGAGCAGTTCTTC.

Comment on this clone: The junction does not match germline at one end; this may be a read error. The rearrangement uses TRBV7-8 and TRBJ1-5; 8 nucleotides line up with TRBD1. CDR1 is SGHVS and CDR2 is FQNEAQ in the germline V gene. This CDR3 spans 14 amino acids. The CDR3 loop is CASSSSGGNQPQHF. The CDR3 nucleotides are TGTGCCAGCAGCTCTTCAGGGGGCAACCAGCCCCAGCATTTT.

This chain uses TRBV5-8 with TRBJ2-1; 7 bases agree with TRBD2. Germline CDR1 and CDR2: SGHTS and YDEGEE. V lost 0 bases and J lost 8; bases outside the gene matches: 11. This CDR3 region has 16 residues. The CDR3 region is CASSLDFAGVVYEQFF. The CDR3 DNA sequence: TGTGCCAGCAGCTTGGATTTTGCGGGAGTGGTGTATGAGCAGTTCTTC.

The V and J genes are TRBV5-1 and TRBJ2-1; no clear D gene. The germline CDR1 and CDR2 sequences are SGHRS and YFSETQ. V lost 0 bases to trimming and J lost 0 bases, with 4 bases between them. CDR3 length: 14 residues. The CDR3 sequence: CASSLGGSYNEQFF. The CDR3 DNA is TGCGCCAGCAGCTTGGGAGGCTCCTACAATGAGCAGTTCTTC.

This chain links TRBV2 with TRBJ2-1, with D hard to call. V lost 7 bases and J lost 8, with 15 bases in between. Germline-derived CDR1 and CDR2 are SNHLY and FYNNEI. The CDR3 has 13 residues. The CDR3 DNA follows: TGTGCCAGCAACTACGAAGTTAATGATGAGCAGTTCTTC. Amino acids: CASNYEVNDEQFF.

This clone appeared a single time. Sequence at one end of the junction differs from germline and may be a read error. This sequence joins TRBV14 and TRBJ1-6, with TRBD1 identical over 8 bases. The CDR3 is 14 amino acids. CDR1 is SGHDN, CDR2 FVKESK, per germline. The CDR3 protein is CASSQGQARVVQNF. DNA of the CDR3: TGTGCCAGCAGCCAGGGACAGGCGAGGGTTGTCCAGAACTTT. The full variable domain, with the rest looked up from reference TRBV14 and TRBJ1-6, is EAGVTQFPSHSVIEKGQTVTLRCDPISGHDNLYWYRRVMGKEIKFLLHFVKESKQDESGMPNNRFLAERTGGTYSTLKVQPAELEDSGVYFCASSQGQARVVQNFGNGTRLTVT.

J is TRBJ2-5 and V is TRBV10-2, with 16 bases identical to TRBD2. After removal of 4 bases from V and 5 bases from J, the junction contained 4 bases not matched to a gene. CDR3 length equals 16 residues. The germline CDR1 and CDR2 sequences are WSHSY and SAAADI. CDR3 amino acids: CASSVPGLAGGETQYF. CDR3 bases: TGCGCCAGCAGTGTGCCGGGACTAGCGGGGGGGGAGACCCAGTACTTC.

The chain employs TRBV7-9 and TRBJ1-1; 7 nucleotides align to TRBD1. CDR1 and CDR2 from the germline V gene are SEHNR and FQNEAQ (reference sequence). The CDR3 runs to 14 residues. V lost 5 bases and J lost 5; bases outside the gene matches: 8. The CDR3 here is CASSRTGAGTEAFF. In DNA form, the CDR3 reads TGTGCCAGCAGCCGAACAGGGGCGGGAACTGAAGCTTTCTTT.

The rearrangement links TRBV9 to TRBJ2-7; the match to TRBD1 covers 8 bases. The CDR3 has 15 residues. V trimming: 0 bases; J trimming: 5 bases; junction bases outside the gene matches: 7. Germline lookup yields CDR1 SGDLS and CDR2 YYNGEE. CDR3 in DNA: TGTGCCAGCAGCGTAGGTTTGCAGGGGGCCAACGAGCAGTACTTC. Its translation: CASSVGLQGANEQYF.

This chain joins TRBV27 and TRBJ1-6, with TRBD1 matching 7 bases. From germline, CDR1 is MNHEY and CDR2 SMNVEV (reference sequence). With V trimmed by 3 bases and J by 7 bases, 0 bases remained unmatched. The CDR3 consists of 13 residues. The CDR3 spells CASSFRGNSPLHF. CDR3 sequence (DNA): TGTGCCAGCAGTTTCAGGGGGAATTCACCCCTCCACTTT.

The genes are TRBV18 and TRBJ2-7, with TRBD1 identical over 9 bases. J lost 4 bases, V lost 0 bases, and 1 base had no gene match. The CDR3 runs to 14 residues. CDR1 and CDR2 (germline): KGHSH, LQKENI. CDR3 nucleotides: TGTGCCAGCTCACCACCGGGACAGGGATACGAGCAGTACTTC. Translated, it gives CASSPPGQGYEQYF.

V is TRBV4-1 and J is TRBJ2-1; TRBD2 matches 14 bases. The V and J ends lost 4 bases and 9 bases, in that order; junction bases with no gene match: 5. The CDR3 loop spans 15 amino acids. Germline values: CDR1 MGHRA, CDR2 YSYEKL. The CDR3 loop is CASSRLAGGPLEQFF. For the CDR3, the DNA is TGCGCCAGCAGCCGACTAGCGGGGGGGCCGCTTGAGCAGTTCTTC.

The chain has TRBV15 and TRBJ2-7; D is possibly TRBD1 (7 bases). The CDR3 runs 12 residues. The V gene's germline CDR1 is LNHNV and CDR2 YYDKDF (reference sequence). The ends were cut back, 8 bases at V and 7 bases at J, with 15 bases in the middle. The CDR3 region has the DNA TGTGCCACCCGAGAGGGGGCGGGGGAGCAGTACTTC. This codes for CATREGAGEQYF.

The chain links TRBV7-7 to TRBJ2-5; TRBD2 might be the D (6 bases). CDR1 is SSHAT, CDR2 FNYEAQ, per germline (reference sequence). The CDR3 runs 13 residues. V was pared by 5 bases and J by 5 bases, with 12 bases between. The CDR3, as DNA: TGTGCCAGCAGCCCGGGACTCGGGGAGACCCAGTACTTC. This translates into CASSPGLGETQYF.

J is TRBJ2-1 and V is TRBV7-9; D remains unclear. V was cut by 4 bases and J by 9 bases, with 19 bases left in between. Germline assignment: CDR1 SEHNR and CDR2 FQNEAQ (reference sequence). The CDR3 covers 15 residues. The CDR3 sequence is CASSSLVALGTEQFF. CDR3 in DNA: TGTGCCAGCAGCTCCCTCGTGGCCCTAGGTACTGAGCAGTTCTTC.

The J gene is TRBJ1-4, the V gene TRBV5-4; 8 bases are shared with TRBD1. The CDR3 runs to 14 residues. Germline trimming cut 4 bases from V and 7 bases from J; bases unmatched to any gene: 6. The germline V gene has CDR1 SGHNT and CDR2 YYREEE (reference sequence). CDR3 nucleotides: TGTGCCAGCAGCCAACAGGGGGTTAGTGAAAAACTGTTTTTT. Translated: CASSQQGVSEKLFF. Looking up the rest from reference TRBV5-4 and TRBJ1-4 gives the full variable domain: ETGVTQSPTHLIKTRGQQVTLRCSSQSGHNTVSWYQQALGQGPQFIFQYYREEENGRGNFPPRFSGLQFPNYSSELNVNALELDDSALYLCASSQQGVSEKLFFGSGTQLSVL.

The chain links TRBV5-1 to TRBJ2-7; 8 bases agree with TRBD1. From germline, CDR1 is SGHRS and CDR2 YFSETQ. The V and J ends lost 3 bases and 3 bases, in that order; junction bases with no gene match: 5. The CDR3 sequence is 14 residues long. This CDR3 is CASSSAGGYYEQYF. The CDR3 DNA reads TGCGCCAGCAGCTCGGCAGGGGGCTACTACGAGCAGTACTTC.

This clone was detected only once. The gene calls are TRBV7-6 and TRBJ1-6; 9 bases map to TRBD1. The CDR3 covers 15 residues. Germline values: CDR1 SGHVS, CDR2 FNYEAQ. V lost 4 bases and J lost 8; bases outside the gene matches: 6. This CDR3 is CASSSEGQGDSPLHF. The CDR3 DNA sequence: TGTGCCAGCAGCTCGGAGGGACAGGGAGATTCACCCCTCCACTTT.

CDR3: CASSPDGVRAGGGEQYF. The CDR3 DNA reads TGTGCCAGCTCACCAGACGGAGTGAGAGCGGGAGGGGGCGAGCAGTACTTC. V and J are TRBV18 and TRBJ2-7; 10 positions agree with TRBD2. V trimming: 2 bases; J trimming: 6 bases; junction bases outside the gene matches: 13. Germline assignment: CDR1 KGHSH and CDR2 LQKENI. The CDR3 is made up of 17 amino acids.

V and J are TRBV10-3 and TRBJ2-7, with D unresolved. The CDR3 spans 14 residues. Trimming took off 0 bases at V and 3 bases at J, with 9 bases between the two ends. The V gene's germline CDR1 is ENHRY and CDR2 SYGVKD. CDR3 region: CAISESPSLYEQYF. In DNA form, the CDR3 reads TGTGCCATCAGTGAGTCGCCCAGTCTCTACGAGCAGTACTTC.

This clone was observed once. This chain joins TRBV7-6 and TRBJ2-1; 7 bases align to TRBD1. Germline CDR1 is SGHVS and CDR2 is FNYEAQ. The CDR3 consists of 18 residues. With V trimmed by 4 bases and J by 0 bases, 12 bases remained unmatched. The CDR3 sequence is CASSSRQGYLSSYNEQFF. The CDR3 DNA follows: TGTGCCAGCAGCTCCCGACAGGGCTATCTCAGCTCCTACAATGAGCAGTTCTTC.

This chain's CDR3 is CASRHKTRWRTRTGELFF. DNA for the CDR3: TGTGCCAGCAGACACAAGACTCGGTGGAGGACTAGAACCGGGGAGCTGTTTTTT. This chain uses TRBV13 with TRBJ2-2, with 7 bases matching TRBD2. Trimming at V came to 6 bases and at J to 5 bases, leaving 18 bases not matched to a gene. The CDR3 totals 18 residues. Germline values: CDR1 PRHDT, CDR2 FYEKMQ (reference sequence).

CDR3 sequence (DNA): TGTGCCAGCAGCTTAGGGAGGGGTAAGCATTTT. Amino acids: CASSLGRGKHF. V is TRBV7-9 and J is TRBJ1-5, with D possibly matching TRBD1 (5 bases). V shed 1 base and J shed 14 bases, with 9 bases lying between them. The CDR3 is 11 amino acids. Germline CDR1 SEHNR, CDR2 FQNEAQ (reference sequence).

V and J are TRBV29-1 and TRBJ1-1, with 7 bases that match TRBD1. This CDR3 is 14 amino acids long. CDR1 is SQVTM, CDR2 ANQGSEA, per germline. The V gene end was trimmed by 2 bases and the J gene end by 10 bases; junction bases not matched to a gene: 13. The CDR3 sequence: CSVELGQRLGGAFF. CDR3 coding DNA: TGCAGCGTTGAATTGGGACAGAGGCTCGGGGGAGCTTTCTTT.